This paragraph covers one TCR beta chain sequence. Antigen unknown. The sample is drawn from a study of a mutant IDH1 vaccine in newly diagnosed glioma. Here immunoSEQ multiplex PCR was the method, and the copy in TCRdb shows in-frame clones only, minus some. The repertoire holds 40,000 to 55,000 clones, with around 78% as singletons. Germline V gene lookup returns CDR1 LNHNV and CDR2 YYDKDF (reference sequence). V dropped 7 bases and J dropped 8; count of bases not matched to a gene: 13. This CDR3 comprises 14 residues. Noted time point: week 35, safety follow-up. A 20-mer mutant IDH1 peptide at 300 ug was injected subcutaneously with topical imiquimod. New WHO grade 3 or 4 IDH1-mutant, ATRX-lost astrocytomas were present in all donors.

This chain links TRBV15 with TRBJ1-2; 7 nucleotides line up with TRBD1. The sample consisted of PBMCs, taken from a glioma patient whose treatment included an IDH1 peptide vaccine. This sequence originates from a man aged 40-49 years with glioma. CDR3 in amino acids: CATTTNRGDWGYTF. DNA of the CDR3: TGTGCCACCACGACGAACAGGGGAGATTGGGGCTACACCTTC. Supplemented by reference TRBV15 and TRBJ1-2, the full variable domain reads DAMVIQNPRYQVTQFGKPVTLSCSQTLNHNVMYWYQQKSSQAPKLLFHYYDKDFNNEADTPDNFQSRRPNTSFCFLDIRSPGLGDTAMYLCATTTNRGDWGYTFGSGTRLTVV.